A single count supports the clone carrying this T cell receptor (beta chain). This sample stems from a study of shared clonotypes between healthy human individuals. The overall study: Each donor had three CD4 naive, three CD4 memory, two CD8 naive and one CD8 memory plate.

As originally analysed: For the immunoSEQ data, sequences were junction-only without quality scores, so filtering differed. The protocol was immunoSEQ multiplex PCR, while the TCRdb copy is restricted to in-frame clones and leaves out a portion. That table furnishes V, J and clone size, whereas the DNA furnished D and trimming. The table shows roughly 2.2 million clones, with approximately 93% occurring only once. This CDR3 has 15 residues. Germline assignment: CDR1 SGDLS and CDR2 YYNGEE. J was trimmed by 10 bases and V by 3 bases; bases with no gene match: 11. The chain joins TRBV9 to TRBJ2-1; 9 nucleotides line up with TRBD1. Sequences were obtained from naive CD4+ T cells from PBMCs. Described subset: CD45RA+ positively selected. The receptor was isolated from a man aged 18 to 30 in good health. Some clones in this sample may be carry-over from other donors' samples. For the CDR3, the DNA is TGTGCCAGCAGCGCGCTCGGGACAGGGCTTTTGGAGCAGTTCTTC. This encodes CASSALGTGLLEQFF.